A selection of T cell receptor beta chains follows, all from one sample in a study of PD-1 blockade in classical Hodgkin lymphoma. Produced via immunoSEQ multiplex PCR; TCRdb's table is partial and in-frame only. The table records about 58,000 clones, 85% to 95% of them present only once. Sequenced material: peripheral blood mononuclear cells (PBMCs), taken before the second cycle of nivolumab. The source of these receptors is a human donor with classical Hodgkin lymphoma. CDR3s include the opening cysteine and the closing phenylalanine or tryptophan. A D gene is named only where the DNA matches it firmly. Part of the rows lack a size; the others show once, few, many or a class for expanded clones.

d_gene	v_gene	j_gene	abundance	CDR3nt	CDR3aa
.	TRBV5-4	TRBJ1-4	.	TGTGCCAGCCAGACAGCAACTAATGAAAAACTGTTTTTT	CASQTATNEKLFF
.	TRBV10-3	TRBJ1-1	.	TGTGCCAAACGACAAGACATGAACACTGAAGCTTTCTTT	CAKRQDMNTEAFF
.	TRBV11-2	TRBJ1-5	.	TGTGCCAGCAGCTTAGGAAGGGGAAAAAGCAATCAGCCCCAGCATTTT	CASSLGRGKSNQPQHF
TRBD1	TRBV28	TRBJ1-2	.	TGTGCCAGCAGCATAAAAGACAGGGCCGGCTATGGCTACACCTTC	CASSIKDRAGYGYTF
.	TRBV30	TRBJ1-1	.	TGTGCCTGTAACACAGGGAACACTGAAGCTTTCTTT	CACNTGNTEAFF
TRBD2	TRBV27	TRBJ2-7	few	TGTGCCAGCAGTCCCCAGCAAGCGGGAGGAGTCTACGAGCAGTACTTC	CASSPQQAGGVYEQYF
.	TRBV30	TRBJ2-5	once	TGTGCCTGGAGTACAGGACAGTCCGAGACCCAGTACTTC	CAWSTGQSETQYF
.	TRBV18	TRBJ1-3	.	TGTGCCAGCTCGCCCGGGCCCGGCGGTGGAAACACCATATATTTT	CASSPGPGGGNTIYF
TRBD1	TRBV2	TRBJ2-7	once	TGTGCCAGCAGTGAAGCGCTGGGGACAGGGTCCTACGAGCAGTACTTC	CASSEALGTGSYEQYF
.	TRBV10-2	TRBJ2-2	.	TGCGCCACCCAGGGCTTGGGGGTCGCCGGGGAGCTGTTTTTT	CATQGLGVAGELFF
.	TRBV4-1	TRBJ2-7	few	TGCGCCAGCAGCCAAGATAGGGGGGGGGTTGCCTACGAGCAGTACTTC	CASSQDRGGVAYEQYF
TRBD1	TRBV27	TRBJ1-5	.	TGTGCCAGCAGTTTATTGGGACAGATCAATCAGCCCCAGCATTTT	CASSLLGQINQPQHF
TRBD1	TRBV4-1	TRBJ2-7	.	TGCGCCAGCAGCCAAACGACCGGGACAGGGGCCCCCTACGAGCAGTACTTC	CASSQTTGTGAPYEQYF
TRBD1	TRBV6-5	TRBJ2-7	.	TGTGCCACCCGACCGGGACAGCCTCCCCACGAGCAGTACTTC	CATRPGQPPHEQYF
TRBD1	TRBV5-6	TRBJ1-2	.	TGTGCCAGCAGCTTAGGGACAGAATTGGATGGCTACACCTTC	CASSLGTELDGYTF
.	TRBV7-9	TRBJ1-2	.	TGTGCCAGCAGCGATGCCTCGGGCCACGGGGTGGATGGCTACACCTTC	CASSDASGHGVDGYTF
.	TRBV6-1	TRBJ2-7	.	TGTGCCGGCCAGGGGCTCTCCTACGAGCAGTACTTC	CAGQGLSYEQYF
.	TRBV5-6	TRBJ1-1	.	TGTGCCAGCAGCTGGACGAATGAGTTAGTTCGGACTGAAGCTTTCTTT	CASSWTNELVRTEAFF
.	TRBV6-1	TRBJ2-3	once	TGTGCCAGCAGTGAAGTAGGGGTCGAGACAGATACGCAGTATTTT	CASSEVGVETDTQYF
TRBD2	TRBV6-1	TRBJ2-1	.	TGTGCCAGCAGTGAAGGGACCGGACTAGCGGGGTACAATGAGCAGTTCTTC	CASSEGTGLAGYNEQFF
.	TRBV30	TRBJ1-1	.	TGTGCCTGGAGTAAGGCGGCGAACACTGAAGCTTTCTTT	CAWSKAANTEAFF
TRBD2	TRBV5-1	TRBJ2-1	.	TGCGCCAGCAGCTTGGCCGACGAGGGACTAGCGGGCCGGGGCCGCCAAGCTGAGCAGTTCTTC	CASSLADEGLAGRGRQAEQFF
TRBD1	TRBV30	TRBJ1-2	.	TGTGCCTGGAGTGTAAAGGGACAGGCCGATTTTAGCTATGGCTACACCTTC	CAWSVKGQADFSYGYTF
.	TRBV30	TRBJ1-2	.	TGTGCCTGGAGGGACGACGGCTATGGCTACACCTTC	CAWRDDGYGYTF
.	TRBV5-3	TRBJ1-2	.	TGTGCCAGAAGCTTGGTCGGGCAACTGTGGGTGGGCTACACCTTC	CARSLVGQLWVGYTF
.	TRBV7-7	TRBJ2-3	.	TGTGCCAGCAGCTTAAGTGGGGCAGACACAGATACGCAGTATTTT	CASSLSGADTDTQYF
.	TRBV9	TRBJ2-2	.	TGTGCCAGCAGCGTCCCAGGGGTTAGGAACACCGGGGAGCTGTTTTTT	CASSVPGVRNTGELFF
.	TRBV19	TRBJ2-7	.	TGTGCCAGTAGTATAGGGGGGATCCTGTACGAGCAGTACTTC	CASSIGGILYEQYF
.	TRBV27	TRBJ2-7	.	TGTGCCAGCAGTTCCTTACACAGGAGCCGCGACGAGCAGTACTTC	CASSSLHRSRDEQYF
.	TRBV7-2	TRBJ2-7	.	TGTGCCAGCAGCTTCAGGGTAGGGTACGAGCAGTACTTC	CASSFRVGYEQYF
.	TRBV6-4	TRBJ2-1	.	TGTGCCAGCAGTGGAGAGGGTTCCTACAATGAGCAGTTCTTC	CASSGEGSYNEQFF
.	TRBV18	TRBJ2-3	.	TGTGCCAGCTCAGAAAGACTAGGGGGGCCTAGCACAGATACGCAGTATTTT	CASSERLGGPSTDTQYF
.	TRBV6-6	TRBJ1-5	.	TGTGCCAGCAGCCCCCGACCGGCAGGCCAGCCCCAGCATTTT	CASSPRPAGQPQHF
.	TRBV4-3	TRBJ2-7	.	TGCGCCAGCAGCCAAGATCCGTTGCGCGAGCAGTACTTC	CASSQDPLREQYF
TRBD2	TRBV27	TRBJ2-5	.	TGTGCCAGCAGTTTACGAGGACTAGCGGGAGGAGAGACCCAGTACTTC	CASSLRGLAGGETQYF
.	TRBV9	TRBJ1-2	.	TGTGCCAGCAGCGGTGGGAACTTCGGCTACACCTTC	CASSGGNFGYTF
.	TRBV19	TRBJ2-2	few	TGTGCCAGTAGTCCCCCAGCCGGGGAGCTGTTTTTT	CASSPPAGELFF
TRBD2	TRBV4-1	TRBJ2-5	.	TGCGCCAGCAGCCAAGATGGGGGGACTAGCCTAGATGGGGAGACCCAGTACTTC	CASSQDGGTSLDGETQYF
TRBD2	TRBV27	TRBJ2-3	.	TGTGCCAGCAGTTTCGGACTAGCGGGGAACACAGATACGCAGTATTTT	CASSFGLAGNTDTQYF
.	TRBV7-7	TRBJ1-3	.	TGTGCCAGCAGCTTATCAGCGAACTCTGGAAACACCATATATTTT	CASSLSANSGNTIYF
TRBD2	TRBV11-1	TRBJ2-3	.	TGTGCCAGCAGCTTGATAGCGGGAGGCACAGATACGCAGTATTTT	CASSLIAGGTDTQYF
.	TRBV10-3	TRBJ1-1	.	TGTGCCACCTCGATCGTGGAGATGAACACTGAAGCTTTCTTT	CATSIVEMNTEAFF
.	TRBV9	TRBJ2-7	.	TGTGCCAGCAGCGCCGGGACTTGGGAAGGGCAGTACTTC	CASSAGTWEGQYF
TRBD1	TRBV7-6	TRBJ1-5	.	TGTGCCAGCAGTGGGACAGGGAATCAGCCCCAGCATTTT	CASSGTGNQPQHF
.	TRBV30	TRBJ1-4	.	TGTGCCTGGAGCAGGGTGGAGGAAAAACTGTTTTTT	CAWSRVEEKLFF
TRBD1	TRBV5-1	TRBJ2-7	.	TGCGCCAGCAGCCGAATGACAGGGGGAGACGAGCAGTACTTC	CASSRMTGGDEQYF
TRBD1	TRBV7-3	TRBJ1-2	.	TGTGCCAGCAGCCCCGGGACAGGGGTTCATTGGGGTCCCTATGGCTACACCTTC	CASSPGTGVHWGPYGYTF
.	TRBV28	TRBJ2-7	.	TGTGCCAGCAGTCTCGACTACGAGCAGTACTTC	CASSLDYEQYF
TRBD2	TRBV19	TRBJ2-1	.	TGTGCCAGTAGTATTAGTGGGGGGGTCCTCCACAATGAGCAGTTCTTC	CASSISGGVLHNEQFF
.	TRBV6-4	TRBJ1-1	.	TGTGCCAGCAGCAGGACATCCAACACTGAAGCTTTCTTT	CASSRTSNTEAFF
.	TRBV19	TRBJ1-5	.	TGTGCCAGTAGGCCCTACCATGGGGATAGCAATCAGCCCCAGCATTTT	CASRPYHGDSNQPQHF
TRBD1	TRBV11-2	TRBJ2-3	.	TGTGCCAGCAGCTCCCCCGGGACAGAATTTATTCCCACCACAGATACGCAGTATTTT	CASSSPGTEFIPTTDTQYF
.	TRBV6-5	TRBJ1-1	.	TGTGCCAGCAGTTACTCGAATGTTGGGGGGTTAACTGAAGCTTTCTTT	CASSYSNVGGLTEAFF
TRBD2	TRBV27	TRBJ2-5	once	TGTGCCAGCAGCAGGACTAGCGGGGACCAAGAGACCCAGTACTTC	CASSRTSGDQETQYF